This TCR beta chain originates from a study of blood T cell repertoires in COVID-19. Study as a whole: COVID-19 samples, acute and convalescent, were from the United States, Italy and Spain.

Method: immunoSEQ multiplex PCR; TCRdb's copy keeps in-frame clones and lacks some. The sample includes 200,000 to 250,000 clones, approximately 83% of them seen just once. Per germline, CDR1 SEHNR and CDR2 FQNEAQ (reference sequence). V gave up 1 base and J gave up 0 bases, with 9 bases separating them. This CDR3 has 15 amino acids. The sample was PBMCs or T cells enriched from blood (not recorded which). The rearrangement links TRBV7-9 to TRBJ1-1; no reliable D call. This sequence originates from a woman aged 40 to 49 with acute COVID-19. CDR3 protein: CASSLELSVNTEAFF. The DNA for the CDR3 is TGTGCCAGCAGCTTAGAATTGTCTGTGAACACTGAAGCTTTCTTT.